The 20 T cell receptor beta chains listed next were all sequenced from one sample in a study of molecular identifiers for immune sequencing clone quantification. TCRdb analysed the PCR reads with MiXCR anew, one entry per CDR3 protein. The table lists about 640,000 distinct CDR3 sequences, about 20% of them singletons. Sequenced sample: naive CD8+ T cells from blood, with Jurkat cell RNA spiked in. Subset specified: FACS-sorted CD8+CD4-CCR7+CD45RA+ naive T cells. The receptors originated from a human donor in good health. Some libraries in this study had Jurkat cell RNA spiked in.

This clonotype was recorded at least ten times. The CDR3 DNA reads TGCGCCAGCAGCCAACGGGACAGCGCCTACGAGCAGTACTTC. Translation: CASSQRDSAYEQYF. The rearrangement uses TRBV4-1 and TRBJ2-7, with 7 bases lining up with TRBD1. Per germline, CDR1 MGHRA and CDR2 YSYEKL. Trimming removed 2 bases from V and 2 bases from J; junction bases left unmatched: 3. The CDR3 length is 14 residues.

In its sample, this clonotype was seen many times. The chain is built from TRBV5-4 and TRBJ1-1; 8 bases are shared with TRBD1. The CDR3 totals 16 residues. The germline V gene has CDR1 SGHNT and CDR2 YYREEE (reference sequence). Trimming cost V 6 bases and J 3 bases; bases outside gene matches: 13. The CDR3 nucleotides read TGTGCCAGCACCAGGACAGGGTTACGTAAGGACACTGAAGCTTTCTTT. This codes for CASTRTGLRKDTEAFF.

This clonotype was counted between two and nine times. Germline and junction disagree at one end, which may indicate a read error. This chain links TRBV7-7 with TRBJ1-4, with a tentative D call TRBD1 (6 bases). The CDR3 length is 14 residues. Germline CDR1 and CDR2: SSHAT and FNYEAQ (reference sequence). In nucleotides, the CDR3 is TGTGCTAGCAGTCACAGCCCGTCAGGGGATGGGCTGTTTTTT. Translating it yields CASSHSPSGDGLFF. The full variable domain, rest sourced from reference TRBV7-7 and TRBJ1-4, is GAGVSQSPRYKVTKRGQDVTLRCDPISSHATLYWYQQALGQGPEFLTYFNYEAQPDKSGLPSDRFSAERPEGSISTLTIQRTEQRDSAMYRCASSHSPSGDGLFFGSGTQLSVL.

In its sample, this clonotype was seen many times. The genes are TRBV5-6 and TRBJ1-1, with 8 positions matching TRBD1. Per the germline V gene, CDR1 is SGHDT and CDR2 is YYEEEE. The ends lost 5 bases at V and 4 bases at J; junction bases unmatched: 4. The CDR3 runs 13 residues. The CDR3 protein is CASSKTGGTEAFF. The CDR3, as DNA: TGTGCCAGCAGTAAAACAGGGGGCACTGAAGCTTTCTTT.

This clonotype was seen at least ten times. CDR3 sequence reads: CASSYAHRNTEAFF. The CDR3 DNA reads TGTGCCAGCAGTTACGCTCATAGGAACACTGAAGCTTTCTTT. The rearrangement joins TRBV6-5 to TRBJ1-1; no firm D call. V dropped 2 bases and J dropped 1 base, with 8 bases sitting between them. The CDR3 loop spans 14 amino acids. CDR1 is MNHEY and CDR2 is SVGAGI in the germline V gene.

The table lists this clonotype with many counts. The rearrangement joins TRBV9 to TRBJ2-7; the D is unclear. Trimming took 0 bases from V and 3 from J, leaving 7 bases between them. Per germline, CDR1 SGDLS and CDR2 YYNGEE. The CDR3 has 13 residues. DNA for the CDR3: TGTGCCAGCAGCGTAGGGGGAAACTACGAGCAGTACTTC. This translates into CASSVGGNYEQYF.

The chain couples TRBV10-3 to TRBJ1-2; D remains unclear. CDR1 is ENHRY and CDR2 is SYGVKD in the germline V gene. This CDR3 region has 17 residues. V shed 4 bases and J shed 0 bases, with 18 bases lying between them. The CDR3 nucleotides are TGTGCCATCAGTGGGCCGCTACAAAACGGAGCTAACTATGGCTACACCTTC. Translated: CAISGPLQNGANYGYTF.

Comment on this clonotype: A clone one base away is much larger, so this may be a read error. The CDR3 nucleotides are TGTGCCAGCAGTGGGATCCTCGAGGATGAGCAGTACTTC. It codes for CASSGILEDEQYF. The genes are TRBV28 and TRBJ2-7; D is uncertain. Germline CDR1 is MDHEN and CDR2 is SYDVKM. V was cut by 5 bases and J by 7 bases, with 15 bases left in between. The CDR3 totals 13 residues.

Remarks on this clonotype: In this CDR3 the conserved last residue, phenylalanine or tryptophan, is missing, so a read error is likely. J is TRBJ1-4 and V is TRBV30; D unclear. Germline-derived CDR1 and CDR2 are GTSNPN and SVGIG (reference sequence). The V end was cut by 1 base, the J end by 6 bases, with 3 bases between. This CDR3 region has 11 residues. CDR3 DNA sequence: TGTGCCTGGAGTGCGTATGAAAAACTGTTTTTA. Amino acid sequence: CAWSAYEKLFL.

This clonotype was detected ten times or more. This chain joins TRBV7-2 and TRBJ1-5, with unresolved D. Germline loops: CDR1 SGHTA, CDR2 FQGNSA. V gave up 1 base and J gave up 0 bases, with 7 bases separating them. The CDR3 runs 15 residues. The CDR3 region has the DNA TGTGCCAGCAGCTTAGTGTGGGCTAGCAATCAGCCCCAGCATTTT. This translates into CASSLVWASNQPQHF. The variable domain in full, completed from reference TRBV7-2 and TRBJ1-5, reads GAGVSQSPSNKVTEKGKDVELRCDPISGHTALYWYRQSLGQGLEFLIYFQGNSAPDKSGLPSDRFSAERTGGSVSTLTIQRTQQEDSAVYLCASSLVWASNQPQHFGDGTRLSIL.

The chain recombines TRBV19 with TRBJ2-1; TRBD2 might be the D (6 bases). The CDR3 is made up of 15 amino acids. The germline V gene has CDR1 LNHDA and CDR2 SQIVND (reference sequence). V lost 3 bases and J lost 4, with 13 bases in between. The DNA of the CDR3 is TGTGCCAGTAGTATTGGGTCACGGGGGTACAATGAGCAGTTCTTC. Its protein is CASSIGSRGYNEQFF.

This clonotype was seen just once. A much larger clone differs from this one at a single base, so this may be a read error. The conserved phenylalanine or tryptophan normally closing the CDR3 is absent here, so this likely arose from a read error. V and J are TRBV27 and TRBJ2-7; 9 bases match TRBD1. The CDR3 runs to 17 residues. The J segment lost 3 bases and the V segment lost 6 bases, leaving 15 bases of the junction unmatched. Germline V gives CDR1 MNHEY, CDR2 SMNVEV (reference sequence). CDR3 amino acids: CASSLRGGTGYIYEQYL. CDR3 nucleotide sequence: TGTGCCAGCAGCCTTAGGGGAGGGACAGGGTATATCTACGAGCAGTACCTC.

This rearrangement joins TRBV6-2 or TRBV6-3 to TRBJ2-4; D is possibly TRBD1 (6 bases). The CDR3 sequence is 21 residues long. Trimming pared 2 bases from V and 0 bases from J, leaving 26 bases between. Germline assignment: CDR1 MNHEY and CDR2 SVGEGT. The CDR3 protein is CASSYHRARDLTTLAKNIQYF. The CDR3 bases are TGTGCCAGCAGTTACCACAGGGCCCGGGACCTCACGACTTTAGCCAAAAACATTCAGTACTTC.

This clonotype was counted many times. The gene calls are TRBV4-1 and TRBJ2-7; 8 nucleotides align to TRBD1. Germline V lookup: CDR1 MGHRA, CDR2 YSYEKL. V lost 3 bases and J lost 0; bases outside the gene matches: 7. This CDR3 is built from 16 residues. This chain's CDR3 is CASSQDRAPSSYEQYF. In DNA form, the CDR3 reads TGCGCCAGCAGCCAGGACAGGGCCCCCTCCTCCTACGAGCAGTACTTC.

Details on this clonotype: A much bigger clone sits one base away, suggesting this may be a read error. The chain combines TRBV7-9 with TRBJ1-5; D is unresolved. The CDR3 sequence is 15 residues long. Germline values: CDR1 SEHNR, CDR2 FQNEAQ (reference sequence). V gave up 2 bases and J gave up 2 bases, with 10 bases separating them. The CDR3 region has the DNA TGTGCCAGCAGCTTAACCACAGATGGCAATCAGCCCCAGCATTTT. This encodes CASSLTTDGNQPQHF.

This clonotype appeared many times. The V call is TRBV5-1, the J call TRBJ1-1; 7 nucleotides align to TRBD1. Germline CDR1 and CDR2: SGHRS and YFSETQ. The ends lost 4 bases at V and 1 base at J; junction bases unmatched: 7. The CDR3 length is 15 residues. Here the CDR3 DNA reads TGCGCCAGCAGCGCCGATGGACAGGAGAACACTGAAGCTTTCTTT. Its protein product is CASSADGQENTEAFF.

In regard to this clonotype: A much larger clone sits a single nucleotide away, making a read error possible. The chain recombines TRBV6-5 with TRBJ2-2; TRBD1 agrees at 10 bases. The germline V gene encodes CDR1 MNHEY and CDR2 SVGAGI. CDR3 length equals 15 residues. The CDR3 nucleotides read TGTACCAGCAGTTACGGGACAGGGGCAAACGGGGAGCTGTTTTTT. Translated, it gives CTSSYGTGANGELFF.

This clonotype was recorded once. A much larger clone differs from this one at a single base, so this may be a read error. The rearrangement links TRBV25-1 to TRBJ2-1, with TRBD2 identical over 8 bases. The germline V gene encodes CDR1 MGHDK and CDR2 SYGVNS. The CDR3 is 15 residues long. Trimming cost V 1 base and J 5 bases; bases outside gene matches: 4. The CDR3 loop is CASSECTSGDNEQFF. The DNA for the CDR3 is TGTGCCAGCAGTGAATGCACTAGCGGAGACAATGAGCAGTTCTTC.

The table lists this clonotype with many counts. The chain combines TRBV5-4 with TRBJ2-6; 7 nucleotides align to TRBD1. The CDR3 is 19 amino acids. The germline gives CDR1 SGHNT, CDR2 YYREEE (reference sequence). V dropped 6 bases and J dropped 3; count of bases not matched to a gene: 18. This CDR3 is CASTGDRENIRSGANVLTF. CDR3 in DNA: TGTGCCAGCACGGGTGACAGGGAGAATATTAGGAGTGGGGCCAACGTCCTGACTTTC.

This clonotype has ten or more counts. V is TRBV7-9 and J is TRBJ2-7; TRBD1 aligns across 9 bases. J lost 3 bases, V lost 0 bases, and 15 bases had no gene match. This CDR3 region has 19 residues. Looked up from germline, CDR1 is SEHNR and CDR2 is FQNEAQ (reference sequence). The CDR3: CASSLAPGQGRGSDYEQYF. The DNA for the CDR3 is TGTGCCAGCAGCTTAGCCCCGGGACAGGGACGGGGGAGTGACTACGAGCAGTACTTC.